This T cell receptor (beta chain) was retrieved from a study of CD8 T cells in ankylosing spondylitis. General study findings and limits: CD8+ by phenotype, disease-linked clones were relatively rare in peripheral blood. In the blood and synovial fluid of reactive arthritis, some motif variants had been previously reported.

Quantitative molecular-barcoded 5'-RACE generated the TCR beta libraries. MiXCR, run by TCRdb on the 5' RACE reads, gives a single entry per CDR3 protein. This table holds 250,000 or so distinct CDR3 sequences, over 15% found once. This clonotype was seen only a few times. Its antigen is unknown. This CDR3 comprises 16 residues. The V end was cut by 5 bases, the J end by 0 bases, with 14 bases between. Germline CDR1 and CDR2: MNHEY and SVGEGT. Material for sequencing was blood, either unsorted or a sorted T cell fraction (not recorded which). This chain connects TRBV6-2 or TRBV6-3 to TRBJ2-1, with D unresolved. This TCR derives from a male donor with ankylosing spondylitis or in good health (not recorded which). As DNA, the CDR3 is TGTGCCAGCAGTGACCCCGGCGCGTACTCCTACAATGAGCAGTTCTTC. This codes for CASSDPGAYSYNEQFF.